This T cell receptor beta chain came from a study of CD8+CD57+ T cells in acquired aplastic anemia. The overall study: Sorted cells (CD4+ and CD8+) yielded DNA amounts that averaged about 3.4 ug.

For CDR3 and TCR beta VDJ profiling, genomic DNA was the template used. TCRdb re-derived calls from the reads in MiXCR, one entry per CDR3 protein. This table has about 150,000 distinct CDR3 sequences, approximately 52% appearing once. The sequenced patients had an expansion of CD8+CD57+ cells seen by flow cytometry. Points on this clonotype: At one boundary the junction diverges from the germline segment, which might be a read error.

Looked up from germline, CDR1 is ENHRY and CDR2 is SYGVKD. CDR3 length: 16 amino acids. Sequenced sample: sorted CD4+, CD8+, or CD8+CD57+ T cells (not recorded which) from PBMCs. The receptor was derived from a human donor with aplastic anemia. The rearrangement links TRBV10-3 to TRBJ2-7, with 11 bases fitting TRBD1. The CDR3 nucleotides are TGTGCCAGCAGTTACTTAACCGGGACAGGGGGCTACGAGCAGTACTTC. It codes for CASSYLTGTGGYEQYF.